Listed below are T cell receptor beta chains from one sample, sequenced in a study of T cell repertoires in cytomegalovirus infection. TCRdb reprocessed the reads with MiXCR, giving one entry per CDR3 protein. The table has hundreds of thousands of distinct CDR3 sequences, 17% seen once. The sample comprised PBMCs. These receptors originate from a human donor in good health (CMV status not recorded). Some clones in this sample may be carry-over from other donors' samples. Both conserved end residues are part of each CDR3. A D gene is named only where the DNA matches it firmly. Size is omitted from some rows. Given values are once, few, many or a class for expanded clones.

CPKLTHQETQYF	TGTCCCAAGTTGACACACCAAGAGACCCAGTACTTC	-	-	TRBV12-5	TRBJ2-5
CASRWGQTNTEAFF	TGTGCCAGCAGATGGGGACAGACGAACACTGAAGCTTTCTTT	many	TRBD1	TRBV6-5	TRBJ1-1
CASSGQMGQSSHHSSYNEQFF	TGTGCCAGCAGTGGGCAAATGGGACAGTCATCCCACCATAGCTCCTACAATGAGCAGTTCTTC	many	TRBD1	TRBV2	TRBJ2-1
CASSLQPWETQYF	TGTGCCAGCAGTTTACAGCCATGGGAGACCCAGTACTTC	many	-	TRBV27	TRBJ2-5
CASSRDRGLDTQYF	TGTGCCAGCAGCCGGGACAGGGGTTTGGATACGCAGTATTTT	few	TRBD1	TRBV4-2	TRBJ2-3
CASGRSRLDEKLFF	TGTGCCAGCGGACGATCCCGACTGGATGAAAAACTGTTTTTT	-	-	TRBV6-5	TRBJ1-4
CASSYSYTDTQYF	TGTGCCAGCAGTTACTCGTATACAGATACGCAGTATTTT	few	-	TRBV6-6	TRBJ2-3
CASSPDRGGLTEAFF	TGTGCCAGCAGCCCAGACAGGGGGGGGCTCACTGAAGCTTTCTTT	few	TRBD1	TRBV11-2	TRBJ1-1
CASSLDWGISSYEQYF	TGTGCCAGCAGCTTGGATTGGGGGATTAGCTCCTACGAGCAGTACTTC	-	-	TRBV5-4	TRBJ2-7
CASSLAGGDGTEAFF	TGTGCCAGTAGCCTCGCCGGAGGGGACGGCACTGAAGCTTTCTTT	-	-	TRBV19	TRBJ1-1
CASSPQRGGGETQYF	TGTGCCAGCAGCCCCCAGCGGGGGGGCGGGGAGACCCAGTACTTC	-	TRBD2	TRBV7-2	TRBJ2-5
CATSRDGTQGDEQFF	TGTGCCACCAGCAGAGACGGGACCCAAGGCGATGAGCAGTTCTTC	-	-	TRBV15	TRBJ2-1
CASSLFPSGKNTEAFF	TGTGCCAGCAGCTTATTTCCTTCGGGGAAGAACACTGAAGCTTTCTTT	-	-	TRBV7-9	TRBJ1-1
CSALAGPPGDTQYF	TGCAGTGCTTTAGCGGGGCCCCCAGGAGATACGCAGTATTTT	-	TRBD2	TRBV20-1	TRBJ2-3
CAISEQGQGQNYGYTF	TGTGCCATCAGTGAGCAAGGACAGGGACAAAACTATGGCTACACCTTC	few	TRBD1	TRBV10-3	TRBJ1-2
CASSRTPEETQYF	TGTGCTAGCAGCCGGACCCCGGAGGAGACCCAGTACTTC	many	-	TRBV7-7	TRBJ2-5
CASSLAGIYGYTF	TGTGCCAGCAGTTTAGCCGGTATCTATGGCTACACCTTC	-	-	TRBV12-3/TRBV12-4	TRBJ1-2
CASSLGTSGVTDTQYF	TGTGCCAGCAGCCTGGGGACTAGCGGGGTTACAGATACGCAGTATTTT	few	TRBD2	TRBV4-2	TRBJ2-3
CASIKGRQGHLNTEAFF	TGTGCCAGCATAAAAGGGAGGCAAGGGCACTTAAACACTGAAGCTTTCTTT	-	-	TRBV6-2/TRBV6-3	TRBJ1-1
CSVTIAGDAYEQYF	TGCAGCGTTACGATAGCGGGGGATGCCTACGAGCAGTACTTC	-	TRBD2	TRBV29-1	TRBJ2-7
CASSLVVYEQYF	TGTGCCAGCAGTTTAGTCGTCTACGAGCAGTACTTC	-	-	TRBV7-9	TRBJ2-7
CASSFAGVDTQYF	TGTGCCAGCAGTTTTGCAGGGGTAGATACGCAGTATTTT	many	-	TRBV7-9	TRBJ2-3
CASSKTSGGAINEQFF	TGTGCCAGCAGCAAAACTAGCGGGGGGGCCATCAATGAGCAGTTCTTC	many	TRBD2	TRBV7-8	TRBJ2-1
CSAPRVYQETQYF	TGCAGTGCCCCCAGGGTGTACCAAGAGACCCAGTACTTC	-	-	TRBV20-1	TRBJ2-5
CSARDLSRGYQETQYF	TGCAGTGCTAGAGATCTTAGTCGAGGGTACCAAGAGACCCAGTACTTC	few	-	TRBV20-1	TRBJ2-5
CASSIGEGSGKNIQYF	TGTGCCAGTAGTATAGGAGAGGGCAGCGGCAAAAACATTCAGTACTTC	few	-	TRBV19	TRBJ2-4
CASTGWTGEQYF	TGTGCCTCGACAGGGTGGACAGGAGAGCAGTACTTC	few	TRBD1	TRBV28	TRBJ2-7
CSARDVRGGWGYTF	TGCAGTGCTAGAGATGTCAGGGGAGGTTGGGGCTACACCTTC	-	-	TRBV20-1	TRBJ1-2
CASSSRTGSPDTQYF	TGTGCCAGCAGCTCTCGGACAGGTTCGCCGGATACGCAGTATTTT	-	TRBD1	TRBV5-8	TRBJ2-3
CATSDLQGGGETQYF	TGTGCCACCAGTGATTTGCAGGGGGGAGGGGAGACCCAGTACTTC	-	-	TRBV24-1	TRBJ2-5
CASSIQGAPNTEAFF	TGTGCCAGTAGTATACAGGGGGCGCCAAACACTGAAGCTTTCTTT	many	TRBD1	TRBV19	TRBJ1-1
CASSFGRGLGAEELFF	TGTGCCAGCAGCTTCGGGCGGGGATTGGGGGCTGAGGAACTGTTTTTT	-	-	TRBV7-2	TRBJ1-4
CASSVGTAFNEQFF	TGTGCCAGCAGCGTCGGGACAGCTTTCAATGAGCAGTTCTTC	-	TRBD1	TRBV7-2	TRBJ2-1
CASSLAGGLNTGELFF	TGTGCCAGCAGCTTAGCAGGGGGCCTTAACACCGGGGAGCTGTTTTTT	many	TRBD1	TRBV7-8	TRBJ2-2
CASRKEGVGTDTQYF	TGTGCTAGTAGGAAGGAGGGGGTCGGGACAGATACGCAGTATTTT	many	-	TRBV12-5	TRBJ2-3
CASGSPGLAGGDTYNEQFF	TGTGCTAGTGGTTCACCGGGACTAGCGGGGGGGGATACCTACAATGAGCAGTTCTTC	-	TRBD2	TRBV12-5	TRBJ2-1
CASSPAWGGGTDTQYF	TGTGCCAGCAGTCCTGCATGGGGGGGTGGCACAGATACGCAGTATTTT	many	TRBD2	TRBV28	TRBJ2-3
CASSPPGGREAFF	TGTGCCAGCAGCCCCCCCGGGGGAAGGGAAGCTTTCTTT	many	-	TRBV6-1	TRBJ1-1
CASSPSGQGYEKLFF	TGTGCCAGCAGTCCCTCGGGACAGGGCTATGAAAAACTGTTTTTT	many	TRBD1	TRBV2	TRBJ1-4
CASSQDRGRLNYGYTF	TGTGCCAGCAGCCAGGACAGGGGGAGACTTAACTATGGCTACACCTTC	many	TRBD1	TRBV7-8	TRBJ1-2
CASSLAFGYEQYF	TGTGCCAGCAGCTTAGCGTTCGGTTACGAGCAGTACTTC	many	-	TRBV7-2	TRBJ2-7
CASSPRTGTDFFSPLHF	TGTGCCAGCAGTCCCCGGACAGGGACGGATTTCTTTTCACCCCTCCACTTT	few	TRBD1	TRBV6-5	TRBJ1-6
CASGKGRWNTGELFF	TGTGCCAGCGGGAAGGGCAGATGGAACACCGGGGAGCTGTTTTTT	-	-	TRBV5-5	TRBJ2-2
CSAIPGGYGYTF	TGCAGTGCTATCCCGGGGGGGTATGGCTACACCTTC	-	-	TRBV20-1	TRBJ1-2
CASSYAGGSGELFF	TGTGCCAGCAGTTACGCGGGCGGATCCGGGGAGCTGTTTTTT	few	-	TRBV6-5	TRBJ2-2
CASSYSRGNEQFF	TGTGCCAGCAGTTACTCGAGGGGAAATGAGCAGTTCTTC	few	-	TRBV6-6	TRBJ2-1
CASSPGTTTGELFF	TGTGCCAGCAGCCCCGGGACTACGACCGGGGAGCTGTTTTTT	few	TRBD2	TRBV7-3	TRBJ2-2
CASSGGTSGYTDTQYF	TGTGCCAGCAGCGGGGGGACTAGCGGATACACAGATACGCAGTATTTT	few	TRBD2	TRBV7-9	TRBJ2-3
CSARPSGGPATGELFF	TGCAGTGCTAGACCTAGCGGGGGCCCTGCCACCGGGGAGCTGTTTTTT	few	TRBD2	TRBV20-1	TRBJ2-2
CATTGTSGSTDTQYF	TGTGCCACCACCGGGACTAGCGGAAGCACAGATACGCAGTATTTT	many	TRBD2	TRBV10-3	TRBJ2-3
CASSARQGTNEQFF	TGTGCCAGCAGCGCACGACAGGGAACCAATGAGCAGTTCTTC	few	TRBD1	TRBV11-1	TRBJ2-1
CASSPQTGQGAFVYEQYF	TGTGCCAGCTCACCCCAAACCGGACAGGGCGCTTTTGTCTACGAGCAGTACTTC	few	TRBD1	TRBV18	TRBJ2-7
CASSFVTHRGNEQFF	TGTGCCAGCAGCTTCGTAACCCACAGGGGCAATGAGCAGTTCTTC	few	TRBD1	TRBV7-3	TRBJ2-1